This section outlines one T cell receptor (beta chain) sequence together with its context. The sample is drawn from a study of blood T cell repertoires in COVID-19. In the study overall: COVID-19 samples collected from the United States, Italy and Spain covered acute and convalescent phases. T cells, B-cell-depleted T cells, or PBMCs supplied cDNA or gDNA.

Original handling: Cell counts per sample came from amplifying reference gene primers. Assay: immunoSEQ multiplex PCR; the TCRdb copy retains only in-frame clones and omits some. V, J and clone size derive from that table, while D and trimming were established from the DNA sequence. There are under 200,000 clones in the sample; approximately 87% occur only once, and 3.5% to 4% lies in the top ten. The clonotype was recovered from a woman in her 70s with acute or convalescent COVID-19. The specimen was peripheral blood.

CDR3 sequence (DNA): TGTGCCAGCAGTTGGGGGACAGGCACTGAAGCTTTCTTT. It encodes CASSWGTGTEAFF. The chain links TRBV27 to TRBJ1-1, with 8 bases identical to TRBD1. The length of the CDR3 is 13 residues. The germline gives CDR1 MNHEY, CDR2 SMNVEV (reference sequence). Germline trimming cut 4 bases from V and 4 bases from J; bases unmatched to any gene: 2.